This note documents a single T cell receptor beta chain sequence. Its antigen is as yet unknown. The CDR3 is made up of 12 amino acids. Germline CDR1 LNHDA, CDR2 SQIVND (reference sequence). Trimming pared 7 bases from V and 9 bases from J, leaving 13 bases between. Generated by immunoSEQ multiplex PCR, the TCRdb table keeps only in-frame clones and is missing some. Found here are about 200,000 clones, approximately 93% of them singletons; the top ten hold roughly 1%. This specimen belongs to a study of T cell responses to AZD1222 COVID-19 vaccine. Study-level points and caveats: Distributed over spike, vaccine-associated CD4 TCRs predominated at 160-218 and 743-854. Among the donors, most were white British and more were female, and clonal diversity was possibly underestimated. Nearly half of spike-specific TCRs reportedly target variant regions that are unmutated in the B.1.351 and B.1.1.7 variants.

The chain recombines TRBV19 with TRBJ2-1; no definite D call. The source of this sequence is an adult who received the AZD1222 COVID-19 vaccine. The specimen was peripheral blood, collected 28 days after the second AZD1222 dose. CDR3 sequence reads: CASTKEGTEQFF. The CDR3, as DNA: TGTGCCAGTACCAAGGAAGGCACTGAGCAGTTCTTC.